The clone carrying this TCR beta chain was seen a few times. Its antigen is not known. Hyperthyroidism patients were newly diagnosed, had disease duration under 2 months, and were aged 18 to 65 years. The entry originates in a study of T cells in Graves' hyperthyroidism and ophthalmopathy. Study information: Peripheral blood was collected at initial diagnosis, before any treatment. Study-level results: Median prediction lead before ophthalmopathy onset was about 6.7 months with the model.

Amplified TCR beta CDR3 regions came from RNA transcripts. HTBI primers drove first-round RT-PCR of the TCR CDR3. TCRdb analysed the multiplex PCR reads with MiXCR anew, one entry per CDR3 protein. The sample shows hundreds of thousands of distinct CDR3 sequences, 15% to 20% of them seen only once. The CDR3 is made up of 14 amino acids. Trimming pared 5 bases from V and 0 bases from J, leaving 10 bases between. Germline V gene data show CDR1 as DFQATT and CDR2 as SNEGSKA (reference sequence). J is TRBJ2-2 and V is TRBV20-1, with no clear D. Sequences were obtained from blood. The TCR comes from a young woman with Graves' hyperthyroidism. CDR3 amino acids: CSAPWATNTGELFF. The CDR3 DNA is TGCAGTGCTCCATGGGCGACGAACACCGGGGAGCTGTTTTTT.